The entry below gives a single TCR beta chain sequence along with its context. Its antigen is currently not known. No clone much larger than this one lies a single base away; base qualities are absent. This sample's time point label indicates: baseline pretreatment blood. Sample treatment or condition, as interpreted from the label and publication: 15 Gy SBRT to primary tumor, nephrectomy 4 weeks later. To track tumor-enriched clonotypes, serial peripheral blood was sampled from radiation-treated patients at baseline and at 2 weeks and 4 weeks after SBRT. Every patient had renal cell carcinoma of clear cell pathology. The QIAamp DNA Blood Mini Kit (Qiagen) was used to prepare genomic DNA for TCR sequencing. Samples were included in the analyses only if all quality control checks were passed. The data were obtained in a study of radiation and T cells in renal cell carcinoma (dated by TCRdb to about 2020). For the study in its entirety: Samples came from a clinical trial, in which primary renal cell carcinomas received 15 Gy stereotactic body radiation therapy followed by nephrectomy 4 weeks later. TCR beta sequencing covered over 50 samples in total, comprising some 25 tumors and around 27 peripheral blood samples. Across all 50 or so samples, under 5 million unique CDR3 nucleotide sequences, encoding 2,658,974 unique CDR3 amino acid sequences, were identified.

On the study overall, not on this receptor specifically: Because pretreatment tumor biopsies were not available, the baseline intratumoral presence of clonotypes could not be determined. The single-armed trial design could not address effects of radiation dose or scheduling on the TCR repertoire. Dynamics of the blood repertoire were not tracked past 4 weeks after treatment. An increase in top tumor clonotypes in blood was observed from baseline to 2 weeks post-radiation, followed by contraction by 4 weeks, which was taken to suggest transient expansion of tumor-resident clones.

From the germline V gene, CDR1 is ENHRY and CDR2 is SYGVKD. From the cysteine through the phenylalanine, the CDR3 covers 16 amino acids. Solely the CDR3 DNA is kept, with 48 bases framed from the first base. V is cut back by 3 bases and J by 2 bases, with 4 bases in the junction unmatched. Following the manufacturer's recommendations, the immunoSEQ kit was used to generate TCR beta libraries from genomic DNA. To prepare libraries, a first multiplex PCR with proprietary primers was run, followed by a second PCR that added unique barcodes, and a bead cleanup was done after each round. Each sample batch included a kit-provided positive control reaction and a negative control reaction. The final libraries were assessed on an Agilent 4200 TapeStation D1000 ScreenTape, pooled by volume, and quantified by qPCR. Sequencing was performed on an Illumina NextSeq500 using a MidOutput 150-cycle cartridge, with 156 Read1 cycles, 15 Index1 cycles, and the kit custom primers. The pooled library was loaded at approximately 1.1 pM with an approximately 22% PhiX control spike-in. From the authors' description of their analysis: The vendor-processed data were analyzed in R, and a clonotype was defined as all T cells that share the same CDR3 nucleotide sequence. In the clone abundance analyses, frequencies were normalized to the 10,000 most abundant clones in each sample. Before analysis, public T cell clones were removed, and these numbered fewer than six per sample on average. A difference in abundance of at least 32-fold between compartments was used to define tumor-enriched and baseline blood-enriched clonotypes. Clonotypes expanded or contracted between blood time points were identified with a beta-binomial differential abundance model. Tumor-blood repertoire similarity was measured with the Baroni-Urbani and Buser coefficient, and group comparisons used two-tailed Wilcoxon tests in R. In TCRdb, the immuneACCESS table is reduced to in-frame sequences with V and J assigned. These tables do not hold every clone; where another copy was compared, an unresolved V gene accounts for under half, and the others remain unexplained. D and trimming were read from the DNA, whereas the V and J calls and clone size are those reported in that table. Within this sample are tens of thousands of clones, with 82% of them counted one time only. Around 5.8% of the sample comes from the top ten.

The sequencing here drew on blood, taken from a patient whose treatment included radiotherapy and nephrectomy. This receptor was obtained from a man aged 55 to 69 with renal cell carcinoma. The V gene is TRBV10-3 and the J gene is TRBJ2-6, with 7 bases matching TRBD1. The CDR3 here reads CAISETGDAGANVLTF. In nucleotide form, the sequence is TGTGCCATCAGTGAAACAGGGGACGCTGGGGCCAACGTCCTGACTTTC.